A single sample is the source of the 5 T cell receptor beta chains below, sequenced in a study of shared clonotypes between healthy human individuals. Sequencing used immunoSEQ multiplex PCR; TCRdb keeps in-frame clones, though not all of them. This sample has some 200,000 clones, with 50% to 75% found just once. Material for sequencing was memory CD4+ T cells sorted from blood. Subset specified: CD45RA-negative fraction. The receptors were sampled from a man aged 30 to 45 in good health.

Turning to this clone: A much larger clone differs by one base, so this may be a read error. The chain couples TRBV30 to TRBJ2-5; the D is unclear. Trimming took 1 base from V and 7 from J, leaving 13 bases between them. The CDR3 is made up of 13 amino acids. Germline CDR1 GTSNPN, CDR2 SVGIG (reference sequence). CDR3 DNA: TGTGCCTGGAGTGAGGAGCAGGAGTCGACCCAGTACTTC. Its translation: CAWSEEQESTQYF.

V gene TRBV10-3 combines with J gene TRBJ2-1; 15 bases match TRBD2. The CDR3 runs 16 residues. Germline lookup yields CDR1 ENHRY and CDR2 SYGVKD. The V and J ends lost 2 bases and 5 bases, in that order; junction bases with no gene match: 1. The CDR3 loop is CAISEGTSGRNNEQFF. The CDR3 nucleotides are TGTGCCATCAGTGAGGGGACTAGCGGGAGGAACAATGAGCAGTTCTTC.

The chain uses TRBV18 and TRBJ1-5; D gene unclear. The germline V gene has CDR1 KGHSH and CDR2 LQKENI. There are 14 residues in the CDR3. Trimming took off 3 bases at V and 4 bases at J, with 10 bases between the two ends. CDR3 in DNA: TGTGCCAGCTCACCGCAGAAGATTAATCAGCCCCAGCATTTT. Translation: CASSPQKINQPQHF.

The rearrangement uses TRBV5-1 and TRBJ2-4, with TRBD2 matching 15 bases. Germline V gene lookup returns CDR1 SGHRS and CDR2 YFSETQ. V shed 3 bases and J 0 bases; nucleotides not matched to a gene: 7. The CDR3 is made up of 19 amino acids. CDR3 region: CASSSQGLAGGRAKNIQYF. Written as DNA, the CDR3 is TGCGCCAGCAGCTCCCAGGGACTAGCGGGGGGCAGAGCCAAAAACATTCAGTACTTC.

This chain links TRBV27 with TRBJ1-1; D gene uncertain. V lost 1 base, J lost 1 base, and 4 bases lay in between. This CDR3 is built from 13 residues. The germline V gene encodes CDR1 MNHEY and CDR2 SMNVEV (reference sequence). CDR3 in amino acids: CASSLWKNTEAFF. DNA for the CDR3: TGTGCCAGCAGTTTATGGAAGAACACTGAAGCTTTCTTT.